A single sample is the source of the 18 T cell receptor beta chains below, sequenced in a study of cytomegalovirus exposure and HLA in healthy donors. The PCR employed 60 Vbeta primers together with 13 Jbeta primers. The method was immunoSEQ multiplex PCR; TCRdb's version includes in-frame clones alone and lacks a portion of them. The sample shows some 140,000 clones, 79% of them seen only once. Sample: PBMCs. These receptors came from a man in his forties in good health and CMV-seropositive.

V gene TRBV4-2 combines with J gene TRBJ1-4; TRBD1 aligns across 11 bases. Germline V gene lookup returns CDR1 LGHNA and CDR2 YNFKEQ. V trimming: 1 base; J trimming: 3 bases; junction bases outside the gene matches: 10. The CDR3 contains 19 residues. This CDR3 reads CASSQVSRTGGLANEKLFF. As DNA, the CDR3 is TGTGCCAGCAGCCAAGTCTCTCGGACAGGGGGCTTGGCTAATGAAAAACTGTTTTTT.

This chain connects TRBV6-5 to TRBJ1-1; TRBD1 is a possible D gene (5 bases). CDR3 size: 15 residues. V lost 5 bases and J lost 5, with 18 bases in between. The germline CDR1 and CDR2 sequences are MNHEY and SVGAGI. The CDR3 DNA follows: TGTGCCAGCAGTCTCCGGGGGGGATCGAGTACTGAAGCTTTCTTT. Its protein is CASSLRGGSSTEAFF.

The rearrangement joins TRBV7-2 to TRBJ2-1, with 11 nucleotides matching TRBD2. The V segment lost 1 base and the J segment 10 bases; nucleotides outside the gene matches: 0. Germline assignment: CDR1 SGHTA and CDR2 FQGNSA. CDR3 length: 13 residues. This chain's CDR3 is CASSLGLAGEQFF. CDR3 DNA: TGTGCCAGCAGCTTAGGACTAGCGGGGGAGCAGTTCTTC.

The gene calls are TRBV19 and TRBJ2-3; TRBD2 aligns across 9 bases. CDR1 and CDR2 from the germline V gene are LNHDA and SQIVND (reference sequence). This CDR3 comprises 15 residues. The V gene end was trimmed by 3 bases and the J gene end by 5 bases; junction bases not matched to a gene: 6. CDR3 DNA sequence: TGTGCCAGTAGTATCTTCGGCGGGAGGGGAGATACGCAGTATTTT. Translated, it gives CASSIFGGRGDTQYF.

The chain couples TRBV29-1 to TRBJ1-2, with TRBD1 matching 10 bases. CDR3 length: 15 amino acids. The germline V gene encodes CDR1 SQVTM and CDR2 ANQGSEA. With 3 bases clipped from V and 4 bases from J, the junction kept 8 bases outside the gene matches. The CDR3 DNA sequence: TGCAGCGTTGACCTCCGGGACAGGGGACTCTATGGCTACACCTTC. Amino acids: CSVDLRDRGLYGYTF.

The CDR3 loop reads CASSMTSDSYNEQFF. CDR3 in DNA: TGTGCCAGCAGCATGACTAGCGACTCCTACAATGAGCAGTTCTTC. J is TRBJ2-1 and V is TRBV7-3, with TRBD2 matching 8 bases. Germline V gene sequence: CDR1 SGHTA, CDR2 FQGTGA. Trimming took 5 bases from V and 0 from J; bases not matched to a gene: 3. The length of the CDR3 is 15 residues.

The V call is TRBV6-5, the J call TRBJ2-1; no reliable D call. The CDR3 sequence is 13 residues long. The germline V and J ends were trimmed by 3 bases and 15 bases, with 18 bases remaining between them. Germline loops: CDR1 MNHEY, CDR2 SVGAGI. The DNA for the CDR3 is TGTGCCAGCAGTTATAACACGGGTGAGAGGTTGTTCTTC. It codes for CASSYNTGERLFF.

The chain joins TRBV7-9 to TRBJ1-5; possibly TRBD1 for D (5 bases). Trimming took 1 base from V and 7 from J, leaving 8 bases between them. In germline, CDR1 is SEHNR, CDR2 FQNEAQ (reference sequence). This CDR3 contains 13 residues. Here the CDR3 reads CASSLGRGQPQHF. CDR3 DNA: TGTGCCAGCAGCTTAGGGCGGGGGCAGCCCCAGCATTTT.

The chain uses TRBV5-6 and TRBJ2-7; D is ambiguous. The V and J ends lost 4 bases and 3 bases respectively, with 8 bases between them. The CDR3 runs to 12 residues. Germline V gives CDR1 SGHDT, CDR2 YYEEEE. CDR3 DNA sequence: TGTGCCAGCAGCACTTACGGCTACGAGCAGTACTTC. As protein: CASSTYGYEQYF.

The chain employs TRBV29-1 and TRBJ2-5, with 11 bases aligning to TRBD1. J lost 1 base, V lost 2 bases, and 3 bases had no gene match. Germline V gene sequence: CDR1 SQVTM, CDR2 ANQGSEA. This CDR3 has 15 residues. In nucleotides, the CDR3 is TGCAGCGTTGAATTTGGGACAGGGGGCCAAGAGACCCAGTACTTC. Protein sequence: CSVEFGTGGQETQYF.

Details on this clone: Compared with germline, one end of the junction differs, possibly owing to a read error. This sequence joins TRBV7-7 and TRBJ2-5, with a possible D match to TRBD2 (5 bases). The CDR3 has 13 residues. In germline, CDR1 is SSHAT, CDR2 FNYEAQ (reference sequence). Here the CDR3 reads CASSLERQETQYF. The CDR3 bases are TGTGCTAGCAGCTTAGAGCGGCAAGAGACCCAGTACTTC.

J is TRBJ2-7 and V is TRBV6-6; 12 positions agree with TRBD2. V lost 0 bases and J lost 3; bases outside the gene matches: 0. The CDR3 runs to 15 residues. Germline loops: CDR1 MNHNY, CDR2 SVGAGI (reference sequence). This CDR3 is CASSYSTSGSYEQYF. The DNA of the CDR3 is TGTGCCAGCAGTTACTCGACTAGCGGGAGCTACGAGCAGTACTTC.

This chain links TRBV29-1 with TRBJ1-6; D unresolved. The CDR3 loop spans 13 amino acids. Between the trimmed V and J ends, which lost 6 bases and 7 bases, there was a span of 13 bases. Germline V gene data show CDR1 as SQVTM and CDR2 as ANQGSEA. CDR3 nucleotides: TGCAGCGTCGCAACGGCGGTAAATTCACCCCTCCACTTT. Its translation is CSVATAVNSPLHF. The whole variable domain, filled in from reference TRBV29-1 and TRBJ1-6, reads SAVISQKPSRDICQRGTSLTIQCQVDSQVTMMFWYRQQPGQSLTLIATANQGSEATYESGFVIDKFPISRPNLTFSTLTVSNMSPEDSSIYLCSVATAVNSPLHFGNGTRLTVT.

CDR3 nucleotide sequence: TGCGCCAGCAGCTTGACGGGACTAGCGGGTAGGCTCGAGCAGTACTTC. Translation gives CASSLTGLAGRLEQYF. This chain links TRBV5-1 with TRBJ2-7; TRBD2 aligns across 12 bases. The CDR3 totals 16 residues. The germline CDR1 and CDR2 sequences are SGHRS and YFSETQ. After removal of 1 base from V and 6 bases from J, the junction contained 8 bases not matched to a gene.

The chain combines TRBV27 with TRBJ1-5, with D unresolved. Trimming shortened V by 5 bases and J by 2 bases, and 13 bases separated the two germline ends. Germline V gene data show CDR1 as MNHEY and CDR2 as SMNVEV (reference sequence). This CDR3 has 15 residues. The DNA of the CDR3 is TGTGCCAGCAGTCCCACGGTCCATGGCAATCAGCCCCAGCATTTT. Amino acids: CASSPTVHGNQPQHF.

The chain is built from TRBV19 and TRBJ2-1, with TRBD2 identical over 10 bases. This CDR3 is built from 15 residues. Germline CDR1 is LNHDA and CDR2 is SQIVND (reference sequence). J was trimmed by 9 bases and V by 3 bases; bases with no gene match: 8. CDR3 protein: CASSIETSGWAEQFF. The DNA of the CDR3 is TGTGCCAGTAGTATCGAGACTAGCGGGTGGGCTGAGCAGTTCTTC. Full variable domain (missing parts from reference TRBV19 and TRBJ2-1): DGGITQSPKYLFRKEGQNVTLSCEQNLNHDAMYWYRQDPGQGLRLIYYSQIVNDFQKGDIAEGYSVSREKKESFPLTVTSAQKNPTAFYLCASSIETSGWAEQFFGPGTRLTVL.

The rearrangement links TRBV5-5 to TRBJ1-1; 9 nucleotides agree with TRBD1. Germline lookup yields CDR1 SGHKS and CDR2 YYEKEE (reference sequence). The CDR3 is 14 amino acids. V lost 3 bases and J lost 8; bases outside the gene matches: 8. CDR3: CASSSTGGLGEAFF. Written as DNA, the CDR3 is TGTGCCAGCAGCTCGACAGGGGGTCTAGGGGAAGCTTTCTTT.

Concerning this clone: Other DNA sequences in the sample encode the same CDR3. V and J are TRBV5-1 and TRBJ1-4; TRBD1 might be the D (5 bases). The CDR3 is made up of 14 amino acids. V was shortened by 0 bases and J by 5 bases, with 8 bases between the two germline ends. CDR1 is SGHRS and CDR2 is YFSETQ in the germline V gene. The CDR3 is CASSLGGDNEKLFF. The CDR3 DNA reads TGCGCCAGCAGCTTGGGGGGCGACAATGAAAAACTGTTTTTT.